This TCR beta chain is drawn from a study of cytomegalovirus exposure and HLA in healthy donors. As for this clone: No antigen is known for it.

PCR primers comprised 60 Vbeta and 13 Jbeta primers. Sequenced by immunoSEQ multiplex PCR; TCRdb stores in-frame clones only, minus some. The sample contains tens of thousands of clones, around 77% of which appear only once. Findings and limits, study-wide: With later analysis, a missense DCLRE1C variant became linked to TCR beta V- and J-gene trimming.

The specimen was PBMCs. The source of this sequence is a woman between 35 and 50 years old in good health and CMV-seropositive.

DNA of the CDR3: TGCGCCAGCAGCCAGGACTTTCCCGCGAGCACCGGGGAGCTGTTTTTT. It translates to CASSQDFPASTGELFF. V and J are TRBV4-3 and TRBJ2-2; D is possibly TRBD2 (5 bases). The CDR3 extends over 16 amino acids. Trimming shortened V by 3 bases and J by 4 bases, and 15 bases separated the two germline ends. CDR1 LGHNA and CDR2 YSLEER come from the germline V gene.